One sample yielded the 27 T cell receptor beta chains listed below, sequenced in a study of blood T cells in healthy people across ages. With a J-beta primer mix and a sample-barcoded 5' primer, a second PCR ran about 6 to 11 cycles. Each CDR3 protein is one row after TCRdb ran MiXCR on the 5' RACE reads. The table includes approximately 2,000,000 distinct CDR3 sequences, about 39% detected once. Sequenced input: blood. These receptors came from a human donor in good health.

This clonotype has more than one count but fewer than ten. The CDR3: CSARGGGGNYNEQFF. The CDR3 bases are TGCAGTGCTAGAGGGGGCGGGGGGAACTACAATGAGCAGTTCTTC. The gene calls are TRBV20-1 and TRBJ2-1; 8 nucleotides match TRBD2. CDR3 length: 15 residues. Germline V gene sequence: CDR1 DFQATT, CDR2 SNEGSKA (reference sequence). J was trimmed by 3 bases and V by 1 base; bases with no gene match: 5.

CDR3 coding DNA: TGCGCCAGCAGAGGTAGCGGGTCCGGAGATACGCAGTATTTT. Translating it yields CASRGSGSGDTQYF. The gene calls are TRBV5-1 and TRBJ2-3, with 7 bases lining up with TRBD2. Per germline, CDR1 SGHRS and CDR2 YFSETQ. After removal of 5 bases from V and 5 bases from J, the junction contained 8 bases not matched to a gene. The CDR3 has 14 amino acids. The full variable domain, in which reference TRBV5-1 and TRBJ2-3 provide the parts outside the CDR3, is KAGVTQTPRYLIKTRGQQVTLSCSPISGHRSVSWYQQTPGQGLQFLFEYFSETQRNKGNFPGRFSGRQFSNSRSEMNVSTLELGDSALYLCASRGSGSGDTQYFGPGTRLTVL.

This clonotype was seen more than once but under ten times. The V and J genes are TRBV6-6 and TRBJ2-7; 7 bases are a match to TRBD1. CDR3 length: 17 residues. Germline V gives CDR1 MNHNY, CDR2 SVGAGI (reference sequence). With 4 bases clipped from V and 5 bases from J, the junction kept 17 bases outside the gene matches. CDR3 residues: CASSSKRLGQLVHEQYF. CDR3 nucleotide sequence: TGTGCCAGCAGTTCCAAAAGGCTGGGACAGCTGGTGCACGAGCAGTACTTC.

About this clonotype itself: At one end the junction does not follow the germline gene, possibly because of a read error. The chain uses TRBV7-2 and TRBJ1-1, with TRBD1 as a possible D gene (5 bases). Germline V gene lookup returns CDR1 SGHTA and CDR2 FQGNSA. CDR3 length equals 14 residues. CDR3 DNA sequence: TGTGTCAGCAGCTTCCTTGGGGCGCGTACTGAAGCTTTCTTT. Its protein product is CVSSFLGARTEAFF.

This clonotype was counted a few times. The V and J genes are TRBV12-3 or TRBV12-4 and TRBJ1-1; 8 nucleotides agree with TRBD1. The CDR3 totals 15 residues. V trimming: 4 bases; J trimming: 6 bases; junction bases outside the gene matches: 10. The CDR3 loop is CASSSSGQGNPEAFF. The CDR3 DNA reads TGTGCCAGCAGTTCTTCCGGACAGGGAAACCCTGAAGCTTTCTTT.

This chain joins TRBV4-3 and TRBJ2-3; TRBD2 might be the D (5 bases). Germline CDR1 reads LGHNA; CDR2 reads YSLEER. V shed 0 bases and J shed 6 bases, with 13 bases lying between them. The CDR3 loop spans 15 amino acids. The CDR3 region is CASSQDNGDGDTQYF. In DNA form, the CDR3 reads TGCGCCAGCAGCCAAGATAACGGGGATGGGGATACGCAGTATTTT.

This rearrangement joins TRBV19 to TRBJ1-5; D not certain. The germline V gene has CDR1 LNHDA and CDR2 SQIVND (reference sequence). The CDR3 runs 15 residues. Trimming shortened V by 7 bases and J by 0 bases, and 13 bases separated the two germline ends. The CDR3 DNA reads as TGTGCCAGTAAGCCCCGCAGTCCTAGCAATCAGCCCCAGCATTTT. Protein sequence: CASKPRSPSNQPQHF.

This clonotype turned up a few times. V gene TRBV10-3 combines with J gene TRBJ1-4, with D hard to call. Trimming cost V 4 bases and J 3 bases, with 18 bases left between them. The CDR3 sequence is 17 residues long. The germline CDR1 and CDR2 sequences are ENHRY and SYGVKD. The CDR3 region is CAISVGSRGGSNEKLFF. The CDR3 bases are TGTGCCATCAGTGTAGGATCTAGAGGAGGCTCTAATGAAAAACTGTTTTTT.

The chain has TRBV12-3 or TRBV12-4 and TRBJ1-2; D perhaps matches TRBD1 (6 bases). The CDR3 covers 14 residues. V was shortened by 3 bases and J by 0 bases, with 8 bases between the two germline ends. This CDR3 reads CASSFTGSNYGYTF. Written as DNA, the CDR3 is TGTGCCAGCAGTTTTACAGGGTCTAACTATGGCTACACCTTC.

The rearrangement joins TRBV6-5 to TRBJ2-5; tentative D call: TRBD2 (7 bases). This CDR3 has 15 amino acids. Germline CDR1 is MNHEY and CDR2 is SVGAGI. V dropped 5 bases and J dropped 3 bases, with 16 bases sitting between them. CDR3 nucleotide sequence: TGTGCCAGCAGTAACCCGGGGGGCCTAAAAGAGACCCAGTACTTC. Translation: CASSNPGGLKETQYF.

For this clonotype: At one end, the junction sequence differs from germline, possibly due to a read error. The chain is built from TRBV5-1 and TRBJ2-7; D gene uncertain. CDR3 size: 16 residues. CDR1 SGHRS and CDR2 YFSETQ come from the germline V gene. CDR3 in DNA: TGCGCCAGCGGCTTGGGAAAGGGTTCCAGCTCCTACGAGCAGTACTTC. Its protein is CASGLGKGSSSYEQYF.

The V call is TRBV7-2, the J call TRBJ1-2; TRBD1 is a possible D gene (6 bases). Germline V gives CDR1 SGHTA, CDR2 FQGNSA. This CDR3 is 14 amino acids long. V was cut by 5 bases and J by 4 bases, with 14 bases left in between. The CDR3 DNA is TGTGCCAGCAGCGACGGGACAACGGCCTATGGCTACACCTTC. Residues: CASSDGTTAYGYTF.

The sample holds a few counts of this clonotype. The chain employs TRBV5-1 and TRBJ2-1, with 9 bases aligning to TRBD1. Unmatched junction bases numbered 25, after V lost 3 bases and J lost 12 bases. The CDR3 loop spans 19 amino acids. CDR1 is SGHRS, CDR2 YFSETQ, per germline. CDR3 bases: TGCGCCAGCAGCTACATTATAACGCCGGGACAGGGCCTTCCCAAAGGGCAGTTCTTC. Translated, it gives CASSYIITPGQGLPKGQFF.

J is TRBJ2-1 and V is TRBV12-3 or TRBV12-4; 10 nucleotides line up with TRBD2. This CDR3 is built from 17 residues. V lost 2 bases, J lost 6 bases, and 10 bases stayed unmatched. CDR3 DNA sequence: TGTGCCAGCAGTTTACCGAAAGCGGGAGGGGGTTTCAATGAGCAGTTCTTC. As protein: CASSLPKAGGGFNEQFF.

This clonotype was counted only a few times. The rearrangement joins TRBV7-2 to TRBJ2-7; TRBD2 aligns across 7 bases. The V gene's germline CDR1 is SGHTA and CDR2 FQGNSA. CDR3 length equals 16 residues. V was pared by 1 base and J by 0 bases, with 6 bases of the junction left unmatched. The CDR3 sequence: CASSLGGGAISYEQYF. In nucleotides, the CDR3 is TGTGCCAGCAGCTTAGGGGGGGGAGCGATCTCCTACGAGCAGTACTTC.

The gene calls are TRBV6-1 and TRBJ2-5, with TRBD1 matching 9 bases. The V gene end was trimmed by 8 bases and the J gene end by 4 bases; junction bases not matched to a gene: 11. This CDR3 has 15 amino acids. Germline V lookup: CDR1 MNHNS, CDR2 SASEGT. The CDR3 nucleotides are TGTGCCAGCGCCAGGGGACAGGGAGGAGGAGAGACCCAGTACTTC. It is translated as CASARGQGGGETQYF.

The V call is TRBV5-1, the J call TRBJ2-7; TRBD1 matches at 9 bases. The CDR3 contains 17 residues. J lost 1 base, V lost 3 bases, and 11 bases had no gene match. The germline V gene encodes CDR1 SGHRS and CDR2 YFSETQ. The chain's CDR3 is CASSSYLGQGRSYEQYF. CDR3 in DNA: TGCGCCAGCAGCTCCTACTTAGGACAGGGGCGATCCTACGAGCAGTACTTC. The whole variable domain, filled in from reference TRBV5-1 and TRBJ2-7, reads KAGVTQTPRYLIKTRGQQVTLSCSPISGHRSVSWYQQTPGQGLQFLFEYFSETQRNKGNFPGRFSGRQFSNSRSEMNVSTLELGDSALYLCASSSYLGQGRSYEQYFGPGTRLTVT.

The V and J genes are TRBV5-6 and TRBJ2-1; 7 nucleotides match TRBD2. The CDR3 has 13 amino acids. Germline lookup yields CDR1 SGHDT and CDR2 YYEEEE. Losses at the gene ends were 4 bases for V and 12 bases for J; bases not matched to a gene: 10. In nucleotides, the CDR3 is TGTGCCAGCAGCATAGGGGACTGGGGGGGGCAGTTCTTC. It codes for CASSIGDWGGQFF.

This clonotype was seen more than once but under ten times. This rearrangement joins TRBV5-1 to TRBJ1-5; possibly TRBD1 for D (5 bases). V lost 8 bases and J 7 bases, leaving 25 bases between the germline ends. This CDR3 contains 16 residues. Germline CDR1 is SGHRS and CDR2 is YFSETQ. This CDR3 is CASQLDGGGYGQPQHF. The CDR3 bases are TGCGCCAGTCAACTCGATGGGGGAGGGTATGGCCAGCCCCAGCATTTT.

As for this clonotype: At one boundary the junction diverges from the germline segment, which might be a read error. The rearrangement uses TRBV25-1 and TRBJ2-1; maybe TRBD2 (5 bases). CDR1 and CDR2 (germline): MGHDK, SYGVNS. The CDR3 has 13 amino acids. CDR3 coding DNA: TGTGCCAGCAGTGAGTTTAGCGAGAATGGGCAGTTCTTC. The encoded protein is CASSEFSENGQFF.

This clonotype was observed a few times. The CDR3 nucleotides read TGCAGCGTTGGTTCCAACACCGGGGAGCTGTTTTTT. The encoded protein is CSVGSNTGELFF. This chain joins TRBV29-1 and TRBJ2-2; no reliable D call. Looked up from germline, CDR1 is SQVTM and CDR2 is ANQGSEA. V lost 4 bases, J lost 2 bases, and 5 bases lay in between. The length of the CDR3 is 12 residues.

This clonotype was seen a handful of times. The chain combines TRBV4-3 with TRBJ2-7; TRBD2 might be the D (5 bases). Germline V gene data show CDR1 as LGHNA and CDR2 as YSLEER. Trimming removed 0 bases at V and 3 bases at J, with 12 bases between. This CDR3 spans 15 amino acids. Written as DNA, the CDR3 is TGCGCCAGCAGCCAAGAGGCGGGTAGACGCTACGAGCAGTACTTC. It specifies CASSQEAGRRYEQYF.

This clonotype has ten or more counts. The chain has TRBV7-8 and TRBJ1-2; a possible D gene is TRBD1 (6 bases). The CDR3 runs to 13 residues. The germline CDR1 and CDR2 sequences are SGHVS and FQNEAQ. Between the trimmed V and J ends, which lost 5 bases and 3 bases, there was a span of 10 bases. This CDR3 is CASSQDSHYGYTF. For the CDR3, the DNA is TGTGCCAGCAGCCAGGACAGTCACTATGGCTACACCTTC. The full variable domain, its missing parts supplied by reference TRBV7-8 and TRBJ1-2, is GAGVSQSPRYKVAKRGQDVALRCDPISGHVSLFWYQQALGQGPEFLTYFQNEAQLDKSGLPSDRFFAERPEGSVSTLKIQRTQQEDSAVYLCASSQDSHYGYTFGSGTRLTVV.

V and J are TRBV11-3 and TRBJ2-1, with a possible D match to TRBD2 (7 bases). CDR1 and CDR2 from the germline V gene are SGHNT and YENEEA. Trimming pared 6 bases from V and 6 bases from J, leaving 24 bases between. The CDR3 spans 17 residues. CDR3 DNA: TGTGCCAGCAGTCTAAGAGGGACGCGGGGGCTCCGCAATGAGCAGTTCTTC. Translation: CASSLRGTRGLRNEQFF. Supplemented by reference TRBV11-3 and TRBJ2-1, the full variable domain reads EAGVVQSPRYKIIEKKQPVAFWCNPISGHNTLYWYLQNLGQGPELLIRYENEEAVDDSQLPKDRFSAERLKGVDSTLKIQPAELGDSAVYLCASSLRGTRGLRNEQFFGPGTRLTVL.

The CDR3, as DNA: TGTGCCACCAGCAGAGGCTGGTTAGGGGCGGGCACAGATACGCAGTATTTT. Protein product: CATSRGWLGAGTDTQYF. The rearrangement joins TRBV15 to TRBJ2-3; D may be TRBD1 (5 bases). The germline V and J ends were trimmed by 1 base and 1 base, with 15 bases remaining between them. Germline values: CDR1 LNHNV, CDR2 YYDKDF (reference sequence). CDR3 size: 17 residues.

The chain links TRBV7-2 to TRBJ2-4; 8 positions agree with TRBD1. The J call may be faulty, since TRBJ2-7 better matches the DNA end. CDR3 length equals 15 residues. Germline V CDR1 and CDR2: SGHTA, FQGNSA. The CDR3 is CASSLVFGQGYEQYF. In DNA, the CDR3 is TGTGCCAGCAGCCTGGTTTTTGGACAGGGATACGAGCAGTACTTC.

This clonotype was counted only a few times. The chain couples TRBV29-1 to TRBJ1-4; TRBD1 aligns across 12 bases. Trimming removed 7 bases from V and 0 bases from J; junction bases left unmatched: 6. This CDR3 is 16 amino acids long. Germline assignment: CDR1 SQVTM and CDR2 ANQGSEA. CDR3 DNA sequence: TGCAGCGCTGGGACAGGGGGCTTTGCAACTAATGAAAAACTGTTTTTT. This codes for CSAGTGGFATNEKLFF.